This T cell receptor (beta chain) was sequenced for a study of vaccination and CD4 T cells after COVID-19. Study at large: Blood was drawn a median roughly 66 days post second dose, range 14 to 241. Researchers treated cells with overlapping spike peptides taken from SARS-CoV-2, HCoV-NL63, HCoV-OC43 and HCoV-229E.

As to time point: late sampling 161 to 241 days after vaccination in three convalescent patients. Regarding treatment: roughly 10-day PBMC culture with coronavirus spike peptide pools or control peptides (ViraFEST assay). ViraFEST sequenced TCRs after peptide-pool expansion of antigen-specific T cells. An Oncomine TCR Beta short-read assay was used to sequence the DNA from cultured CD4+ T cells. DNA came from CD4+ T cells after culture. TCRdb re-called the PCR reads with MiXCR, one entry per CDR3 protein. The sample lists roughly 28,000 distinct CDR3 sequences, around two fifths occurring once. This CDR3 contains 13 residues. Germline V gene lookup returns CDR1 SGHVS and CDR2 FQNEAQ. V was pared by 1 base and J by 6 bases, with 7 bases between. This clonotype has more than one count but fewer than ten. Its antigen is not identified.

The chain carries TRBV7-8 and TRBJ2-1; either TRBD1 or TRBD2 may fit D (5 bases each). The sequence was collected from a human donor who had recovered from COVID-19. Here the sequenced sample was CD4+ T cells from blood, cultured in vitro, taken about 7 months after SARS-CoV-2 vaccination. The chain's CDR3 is CASSLGGTNEQFF. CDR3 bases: TGTGCCAGCAGCTTAGGTGGGACCAATGAGCAGTTCTTC.